A single sample is the source of the 2 T cell receptor beta chains below, sequenced in a study of molecular identifiers for immune sequencing clone quantification. TCRdb called the PCR reads again in MiXCR, with one record for every CDR3 protein. The table lists under 600,000 distinct CDR3 sequences, around 21% of them singletons. Specimen: naive CD8+ T cells from blood, with Jurkat cell RNA spiked in. The subset denotes: FACS-sorted CD8+CD4-CCR7+CD45RA+ naive T cells. All receptors derive from a human donor in good health. Some libraries in this study had Jurkat cell RNA spiked in.

There are many counts of this clonotype. This rearrangement joins TRBV19 to TRBJ2-7; the D gene could be TRBD1 or TRBD2 (5 bases each). V gave up 5 bases and J gave up 0 bases, with 11 bases separating them. Looked up from germline, CDR1 is LNHDA and CDR2 is SQIVND (reference sequence). The CDR3 extends over 14 amino acids. The CDR3 loop reads CASSFRGGSYEQYF. The CDR3 DNA is TGTGCCAGTAGTTTCCGGGGCGGCTCCTACGAGCAGTACTTC.

The V call is TRBV20-1, the J call TRBJ2-2; TRBD1 agrees at 8 bases. The CDR3 runs 17 residues. Germline V gene sequence: CDR1 DFQATT, CDR2 SNEGSKA (reference sequence). V was clipped by 0 bases and J by 6 bases; unmatched bases: 12. The CDR3 DNA is TGCAGTGCTAGAGATATTCCGAGACAGGGGTCCGCCGGGGAGCTGTTTTTT. The encoded protein is CSARDIPRQGSAGELFF.